Listed here are 7 T cell receptor beta chains from one sample, sequenced in a study of OX40 agonist ivuxolimab in advanced cancers. To prepare the library, the immunoSEQ multiplex PCR assay was applied. What TCRdb holds here is the immuneACCESS table cut down to in-frame rearrangements. Part of the clones is not present; checked against another copy, under half of the missing clones reflect an unresolved V gene, and the others are unexplained. Across this sample there are some 65,000 clones, with more than 75% seen only once. Of the sample, 0.38% is held by the ten largest clones. The source was CD4+ or CD8+ T cells sorted from blood, collected in a trial of the OX40 agonist ivuxolimab. These receptors were taken from an adult with an advanced solid tumor such as melanoma, head and neck, liver or kidney cancer.

The chain employs TRBV7-3 and TRBJ2-1; D is ambiguous. CDR3 length: 14 residues. Deletions cut 1 base from V and 3 bases from J, with 7 bases between. The germline V gene has CDR1 SGHTA and CDR2 FQGTGA. CDR3 in amino acids: CASSLNGYYNEQFF. CDR3 nucleotide sequence: TGTGCCAGCAGCTTAAACGGCTACTACAATGAGCAGTTCTTC. The whole variable domain, filled in from reference TRBV7-3 and TRBJ2-1, reads GAGVSQTPSNKVTEKGKYVELRCDPISGHTALYWYRQSLGQGPEFLIYFQGTGAADDSGLPNDRFFAVRPEGSVSTLKIQRTERGDSAVYLCASSLNGYYNEQFFGPGTRLTVL.

The chain couples TRBV5-1 to TRBJ1-3; D unclear. The CDR3 is 14 residues long. Trimming pared 0 bases from V and 7 bases from J, leaving 11 bases between. CDR1 is SGHRS and CDR2 is YFSETQ in the germline V gene. The CDR3 spells CASSLVPQDNTIYF. The CDR3 coding sequence is TGCGCCAGCAGCTTGGTACCGCAGGACAACACCATATATTTT.

This clone has just one count. V is TRBV19 and J is TRBJ2-1, with 9 nucleotides matching TRBD2. This CDR3 is built from 16 residues. The junction had 5 bases not matched to a gene; V was cut back by 5 bases and J by 0 bases. The V gene's germline CDR1 is LNHDA and CDR2 SQIVND (reference sequence). DNA of the CDR3: TGTGCCAGTAGTGGGAGCGGGGGGCTCTCCTACAATGAGCAGTTCTTC. The encoded protein is CASSGSGGLSYNEQFF. The full variable domain, with the rest looked up from reference TRBV19 and TRBJ2-1, is DGGITQSPKYLFRKEGQNVTLSCEQNLNHDAMYWYRQDPGQGLRLIYYSQIVNDFQKGDIAEGYSVSREKKESFPLTVTSAQKNPTAFYLCASSGSGGLSYNEQFFGPGTRLTVL.

The gene calls are TRBV5-1 and TRBJ2-7; the D call may be TRBD1 or TRBD2 (5 bases each). Trimming took 0 bases from V and 7 from J, leaving 14 bases between them. The CDR3 is 14 residues long. Germline loops: CDR1 SGHRS, CDR2 YFSETQ. The CDR3, as DNA: TGCGCCAGCAGCTTGGTGGGACGTCTGTTTGAGCAGTACTTC. As protein: CASSLVGRLFEQYF.

This chain links TRBV10-1 with TRBJ1-1; D possibly corresponds to TRBD1 (6 bases). Trimming removed 6 bases at V and 4 bases at J, with 15 bases between. Per germline, CDR1 WNHNN and CDR2 SYGVQD (reference sequence). The CDR3 has 14 residues. Written as DNA, the CDR3 is TGCGCCAGCAGCGGGACAAGGGGTAGCACTGAAGCTTTCTTT. This encodes CASSGTRGSTEAFF.

In this sample, this clone turned up a few times. The chain couples TRBV7-9 to TRBJ1-1; tentative D call: TRBD1 (5 bases). V was clipped by 5 bases and J by 4 bases, with 17 bases between them. Germline V gives CDR1 SEHNR, CDR2 FQNEAQ (reference sequence). The CDR3 has 15 residues. The CDR3: CASSPKLRVSTEAFF. The CDR3 region has the DNA TGTGCCAGCAGCCCGAAACTCAGGGTTTCCACTGAAGCTTTCTTT.

V and J are TRBV5-4 and TRBJ2-1; 13 bases agree with TRBD2. V dropped 4 bases and J dropped 9; count of bases not matched to a gene: 10. The CDR3 is 16 residues long. Germline CDR1 is SGHNT and CDR2 is YYREEE (reference sequence). The CDR3 here is CASSGPGLAGLSEQFF. CDR3 in DNA: TGTGCCAGCAGCGGGCCGGGACTAGCGGGGCTATCTGAGCAGTTCTTC.